The 18 T cell receptor beta chains below were found in one sample sequenced in a study of T cell responses to AZD1222 COVID-19 vaccine. Using immunoSEQ multiplex PCR, the repertoire was profiled, and TCRdb retains in-frame clones only, with some absent. The sample has 75,000 to 95,000 clones; roughly 84% are singletons. The sequencing here drew on peripheral blood, taken on day 0 of AZD1222 vaccination. The receptors here all came from an adult in good health.

The CDR3 sequence is CASDPYSTDTQYF. DNA for the CDR3: TGTGCCAGCGACCCCTATAGCACAGATACGCAGTATTTT. The chain carries TRBV7-9 and TRBJ2-3; D gene ambiguous. Trimming removed 8 bases from V and 0 bases from J, with 9 bases in between. CDR1 and CDR2 (germline): SEHNR, FQNEAQ (reference sequence). CDR3 length equals 13 residues.

V and J are TRBV19 and TRBJ2-3; 8 bases fit TRBD2. Germline assignment: CDR1 LNHDA and CDR2 SQIVND (reference sequence). The trim removed 7 bases at V and 2 bases at J, leaving 8 bases unmatched. The CDR3 sequence is 15 residues long. CDR3 sequence reads: CASTRSSGNTDTQYF. The CDR3 nucleotides are TGTGCCAGTACTAGAAGTAGCGGGAACACAGATACGCAGTATTTT.

The CDR3 here is CASSPRPPDTQYF. In DNA, the CDR3 is TGTGCCAGCAGTCCGCGGCCCCCAGATACGCAGTATTTT. V usage is TRBV12-3 or TRBV12-4 and J usage is TRBJ2-3; D is unresolved. CDR3 length: 13 residues. V shed 5 bases and J shed 4 bases, with 10 bases lying between them.

The CDR3 sequence: CASGLWGGEGTSGTDTQYF. The DNA of the CDR3 is TGTGCCAGCGGCCTATGGGGGGGCGAAGGGACTAGCGGCACAGATACGCAGTATTTT. The gene calls are TRBV28 and TRBJ2-3; 10 nucleotides match TRBD2. The CDR3 length is 19 residues. CDR1 and CDR2 (germline): MDHEN, SYDVKM. V trimming: 8 bases; J trimming: 1 base; junction bases outside the gene matches: 18. Based on the CDR3 plus reference TRBV28 and TRBJ2-3, the full variable domain is DVKVTQSSRYLVKRTGEKVFLECVQDMDHENMFWYRQDPGLGLRLIYFSYDVKMKEKGDIPEGYSVSREKKERFSLILESASTNQTSMYLCASGLWGGEGTSGTDTQYFGPGTRLTVL.

The chain employs TRBV5-4 and TRBJ1-2; 7 nucleotides agree with TRBD1. The CDR3 consists of 14 residues. Germline V lookup: CDR1 SGHNT, CDR2 YYREEE (reference sequence). V shed 4 bases and J 4 bases; nucleotides not matched to a gene: 7. This CDR3 reads CASSRGQELYGYTF. CDR3 DNA: TGTGCCAGCAGCCGAGGACAGGAGCTCTATGGCTACACCTTC.

V is TRBV29-1 and J is TRBJ2-1, with 12 bases fitting TRBD1. V lost 5 bases and J lost 8; bases outside the gene matches: 7. The germline CDR1 and CDR2 sequences are SQVTM and ANQGSEA. CDR3 length equals 14 residues. The CDR3 DNA reads as TGCAGCGTTTACCGGGACAGGGGGCCCCATGAGCAGTTCTTC. It codes for CSVYRDRGPHEQFF.

The chain couples TRBV7-7 to TRBJ2-5; D gene ambiguous. This CDR3 has 14 amino acids. Germline V gene sequence: CDR1 SSHAT, CDR2 FNYEAQ (reference sequence). V gave up 2 bases and J gave up 1 base, with 8 bases separating them. In DNA form, the CDR3 reads TGTGCCAGCAGCTTATCAGGATTCCAAGAGACCCAGTACTTC. It is translated as CASSLSGFQETQYF.

The chain uses TRBV2 and TRBJ2-3, with D perhaps TRBD1 (5 bases). Deletions cut 7 bases from V and 6 bases from J, with 11 bases between. This CDR3 comprises 12 residues. Germline-derived CDR1 and CDR2 are SNHLY and FYNNEI. CDR3 residues: CASIPQGDTQYF. The CDR3 DNA reads as TGTGCCAGCATTCCCCAGGGTGATACGCAGTATTTT.

The V call is TRBV9, the J call TRBJ2-1; 10 bases agree with TRBD2. The V gene's germline CDR1 is SGDLS and CDR2 YYNGEE. The CDR3 covers 16 residues. V shed 3 bases and J 8 bases; nucleotides not matched to a gene: 11. Here the CDR3 reads CASSAPLAGSLHEQFF. The CDR3 region has the DNA TGTGCCAGCAGCGCGCCACTAGCGGGGTCTCTGCATGAGCAGTTCTTC.

The genes are TRBV5-4 and TRBJ2-3, with D unresolved. The CDR3 has 14 residues. V was trimmed by 1 base and J by 5 bases, leaving 11 bases between them. From germline, CDR1 is SGHNT and CDR2 YYREEE (reference sequence). The CDR3 nucleotides read TGTGCCAGCAGCTTGAACCCTTCCGGAGATACGCAGTATTTT. Protein sequence: CASSLNPSGDTQYF.

This clone has only one observation. The V and J genes are TRBV11-2 and TRBJ2-5; TRBD2 aligns across 10 bases. Germline CDR1 reads SGHAT; CDR2 reads FQNNGV. The CDR3 runs 15 residues. J lost 3 bases, V lost 3 bases, and 4 bases had no gene match. As DNA, the CDR3 is TGTGCCAGCAGCTTCACTAGCGGGGAGGAAGAGACCCAGTACTTC. It specifies CASSFTSGEEETQYF.

The chain uses TRBV10-1 and TRBJ1-5; unclear D gene. Germline V gene lookup returns CDR1 WNHNN and CDR2 SYGVQD (reference sequence). The CDR3 covers 17 residues. V was pared by 10 bases and J by 4 bases, with 26 bases between. CDR3: CATPSNLAPLPNQPQHF. The CDR3 nucleotides are TGCGCCACACCTTCGAACCTGGCACCCCTACCTAATCAGCCCCAGCATTTT.

This chain uses TRBV19 with TRBJ2-6; a weak D match, TRBD1 (5 bases). With 6 bases removed from V and 3 bases from J, the gap between germline ends came to 9 bases. The CDR3 extends over 14 amino acids. Germline V gene data show CDR1 as LNHDA and CDR2 as SQIVND (reference sequence). CDR3 region: CASSPRGGANVLTF. In nucleotides, the CDR3 is TGTGCCAGTAGCCCTAGGGGTGGGGCCAACGTCCTGACTTTC.

The chain has TRBV9 and TRBJ2-5, with 13 nucleotides matching TRBD2. Germline V gene lookup returns CDR1 SGDLS and CDR2 YYNGEE. The CDR3 is 17 residues long. The V segment lost 3 bases and the J segment 4 bases; nucleotides outside the gene matches: 9. CDR3 residues: CASSARTSGGQGETQYF. Written as DNA, the CDR3 is TGTGCCAGCAGCGCCCGGACTAGCGGGGGCCAGGGAGAGACCCAGTACTTC.

The rearrangement joins TRBV6-5 to TRBJ2-5; 13 bases match TRBD2. Germline-derived CDR1 and CDR2 are MNHEY and SVGAGI. The CDR3 has 15 residues. The ends lost 4 bases at V and 4 bases at J; junction bases unmatched: 3. This CDR3 is CASSSRLAGGETQYF. The CDR3 nucleotides are TGTGCCAGCAGTTCCCGACTAGCGGGGGGAGAGACCCAGTACTTC.

The J gene is TRBJ2-3, the V gene TRBV10-3, with D possibly being TRBD2 (5 bases). The CDR3 has 14 residues. Germline CDR1 reads ENHRY; CDR2 reads SYGVKD. V lost 7 bases, J lost 0 bases, and 11 bases lay in between. The CDR3 is CAIKEAGSTDTQYF. CDR3 nucleotide sequence: TGTGCCATCAAGGAGGCAGGAAGCACAGATACGCAGTATTTT.

This clone came up many times. CDR3 residues: CASSQTGTGGGRETQYF. The CDR3, as DNA: TGTGCCAGCAGCCAGACCGGGACAGGGGGTGGAAGAGAGACCCAGTACTTC. This sequence joins TRBV14 and TRBJ2-5; TRBD1 aligns across 11 bases. This CDR3 spans 17 amino acids. Germline-derived CDR1 and CDR2 are SGHDN and FVKESK. Trimming took 3 bases from V and 4 from J; bases not matched to a gene: 10.

The rearrangement uses TRBV7-6 and TRBJ2-2; 14 positions match TRBD2. J gave up 5 bases and V 5 bases, and 4 bases lay outside the gene matches. CDR3 length: 16 residues. Germline V lookup: CDR1 SGHVS, CDR2 FNYEAQ. The CDR3, as DNA: TGTGCCAGCAGCCCCGGGACTAGCGGGAGAACCGGGGAGCTGTTTTTT. It encodes CASSPGTSGRTGELFF.